The sequence of this T cell receptor (beta chain) was determined in a study of blood T cell repertoires in COVID-19. Whole-study context: There were acute and convalescent COVID-19 samples, and they came from the United States, Italy and Spain.

Clones were sequenced by immunoSEQ multiplex PCR, and TCRdb holds only the in-frame ones, with some missing. The data contain under 150,000 clones, 80% to 90% of them singletons. The CDR3 runs to 17 residues. Deletions cut 6 bases from V and 5 bases from J, with 24 bases between. Germline V lookup: CDR1 LNHNV, CDR2 YYDKDF (reference sequence). Participant age was roughly 18 to 100 years, and participants resided in fewer than 25 US areas. Categorization into cohorts depended on clinical history that participants reported. The recovered donors of Cohort 3 showed two negative PCRs, clearance, or symptom resolution.

Sequenced: PBMCs or T cells enriched from blood (not recorded which). J is TRBJ2-3 and V is TRBV15, with D maybe TRBD2 (7 bases). The source is a woman aged 50 to 60 who had recovered from COVID-19. CDR3 sequence reads: CATSPLVGGREGDTQYF. Here the CDR3 DNA reads TGTGCCACCAGTCCCCTAGTCGGGGGGCGAGAAGGAGATACGCAGTATTTT.